The 17 T cell receptor beta chains below come from one sample, sequenced in a study of CD8+ T cells in alopecia areata. The treatment is: oral pan-JAK inhibitor, 5-10 mg twice daily. Sequencing templates came from extracted RNA that was reverse transcribed into cDNA. TCRdb keeps only in-frame clones here, not all; method: immunoSEQ multiplex PCR. Of roughly 100,000 clones in the sample, 80% to 90% were seen once. The material was CD8+ T cells sorted from blood, obtained at approximately week 30, from a patient treated with tofacitinib. Receptors were obtained from a human donor with alopecia areata.

This clone was seen just once. Germline is not matched at one junction end, which may reflect a read error. The V gene is TRBV29-1, the J gene TRBJ1-1; no reliable D call. The CDR3 loop spans 11 amino acids. Per germline, CDR1 SQVTM and CDR2 ANQGSEA. The CDR3 DNA reads TGCAGCGTTCAAGAGAACACTGAAGCTTTCTTT. Translation gives CSVQENTEAFF. The variable domain in full, completed from reference TRBV29-1 and TRBJ1-1, reads SAVISQKPSRDICQRGTSLTIQCQVDSQVTMMFWYRQQPGQSLTLIATANQGSEATYESGFVIDKFPISRPNLTFSTLTVSNMSPEDSSIYLCSVQENTEAFFGQGTRLTVV.

This clone has just one count. The chain's CDR3 is CASSQASYLLAPSEQYF. The CDR3 region has the DNA TGCGCCAGCAGCCAAGCTTCCTACTTACTAGCACCCAGCGAGCAGTACTTC. This rearrangement joins TRBV4-1 to TRBJ2-5, with D tentatively TRBD2 (6 bases). The DNA matches TRBJ2-7 better at its end, which makes the J call doubtful. The length of the CDR3 is 17 residues. Germline V CDR1 and CDR2: MGHRA, YSYEKL.

This clone showed up just once. The gene calls are TRBV5-1 and TRBJ1-1; 7 bases line up with TRBD1. With V trimmed by 3 bases and J by 0 bases, 8 bases remained unmatched. The germline gives CDR1 SGHRS, CDR2 YFSETQ. The CDR3 has 16 residues. Written as DNA, the CDR3 is TGCGCCAGCAGCTCACACAGGGGCAAGATGAACACTGAAGCTTTCTTT. Protein: CASSSHRGKMNTEAFF.

V usage is TRBV7-9 and J usage is TRBJ2-4; D is unclear. Trimming stripped 5 bases from V and 7 bases from J, with 18 bases between. The CDR3 has 15 residues. CDR1 and CDR2 (germline): SEHNR, FQNEAQ (reference sequence). The chain's CDR3 is CASSPYGPHRNIQYF. In DNA form, the CDR3 reads TGTGCCAGCAGCCCCTACGGACCTCACCGTAACATTCAGTACTTC.

The chain recombines TRBV19 with TRBJ1-1, with D unclear. Trimming left V 6 bases short and J 3 bases short, with 11 bases between. Germline CDR1 reads LNHDA; CDR2 reads SQIVND (reference sequence). The CDR3 length is 13 residues. Here the CDR3 DNA reads TGTGCCAGTAGCCCAGGCAGTTACACTGAAGCTTTCTTT. Its protein product is CASSPGSYTEAFF.

The J gene is TRBJ2-1, the V gene TRBV4-1, with TRBD2 matching over 15 bases. Trimming took 2 bases from V and 7 from J; bases not matched to a gene: 3. Germline V lookup: CDR1 MGHRA, CDR2 YSYEKL. The CDR3 is 16 residues long. The CDR3, as DNA: TGCGCCAGCAGCCAAAGGGGGACTAGCGGGAGGAATGAGCAGTTCTTC. It encodes CASSQRGTSGRNEQFF.

The V gene is TRBV5-1, the J gene TRBJ2-1, with 11 nucleotides matching TRBD2. After removal of 4 bases from V and 8 bases from J, the junction contained 8 bases not matched to a gene. CDR1 SGHRS and CDR2 YFSETQ come from the germline V gene. CDR3 length: 15 residues. The CDR3: CASSPNLGLADEQFF. Here the CDR3 DNA reads TGCGCCAGCAGCCCTAACCTGGGACTAGCGGATGAGCAGTTCTTC.

This chain joins TRBV7-2 and TRBJ2-1; D possibly corresponds to TRBD1 (6 bases). CDR3 length: 12 amino acids. Germline V gene data show CDR1 as SGHTA and CDR2 as FQGNSA. With 7 bases removed from V and 7 bases from J, the gap between germline ends came to 11 bases. CDR3 region: CASTKGGNEQFF. CDR3 DNA sequence: TGTGCCAGCACCAAAGGGGGTAATGAGCAGTTCTTC.

The V call is TRBV5-4, the J call TRBJ1-2; D uncertain. Germline V gives CDR1 SGHNT, CDR2 YYREEE (reference sequence). The CDR3 has 14 residues. V lost 0 bases and J 3 bases, leaving 9 bases between the germline ends. CDR3 bases: TGTGCCAGCAGCTTGGCCGGCAAGCACTATGGCTACACCTTC. Translated: CASSLAGKHYGYTF.

J is TRBJ1-4 and V is TRBV7-9; 8 bases line up with TRBD1. The trim removed 5 bases at V and 3 bases at J, leaving 8 bases unmatched. Germline CDR1 is SEHNR and CDR2 is FQNEAQ (reference sequence). This CDR3 region has 16 residues. CDR3 sequence: CASSPDRVLPNEKLFF. CDR3 DNA: TGTGCCAGCAGCCCGGACAGGGTTCTTCCTAATGAAAAACTGTTTTTT. The full variable domain, its missing parts supplied by reference TRBV7-9 and TRBJ1-4, is DTGVSQNPRHKITKRGQNVTFRCDPISEHNRLYWYRQTLGQGPEFLTYFQNEAQLEKSRLLSDRFSAERPKGSFSTLEIQRTEQGDSAMYLCASSPDRVLPNEKLFFGSGTQLSVL.

DNA for the CDR3: TGTGCCAGCTCACCACCTAATTCAGGTCGCCGGGAGCTGTTTTTT. This gives the protein CASSPPNSGRRELFF. The chain carries TRBV18 and TRBJ2-2, with no clear D. Looked up from germline, CDR1 is KGHSH and CDR2 is LQKENI. CDR3 size: 15 residues. V shed 0 bases and J shed 9 bases, with 14 bases lying between them. The whole variable domain, remainder taken from reference TRBV18 and TRBJ2-2, is NAGVMQNPRHLVRRRGQEARLRCSPMKGHSHVYWYRQLPEEGLKFMVYLQKENIIDESGMPKERFSAEFPKEGPSILRIQQVVRGDSAAYFCASSPPNSGRRELFFGEGSRLTVL.

This clone was detected a few times. J is TRBJ2-7 and V is TRBV27; D gene ambiguous. Germline-derived CDR1 and CDR2 are MNHEY and SMNVEV (reference sequence). The CDR3 extends over 14 amino acids. V lost 6 bases to trimming and J lost 1 base, with 13 bases between them. CDR3 coding DNA: TGTGCCAGCAGCCAAGGTCCGCGATCCTACGAGCAGTACTTC. It yields the protein CASSQGPRSYEQYF.

This clone was found once. The junction and the germline gene differ at one end; a read error may be behind it. This rearrangement joins TRBV4-1 to TRBJ2-7, with TRBD2 identical over 7 bases. The CDR3 is 15 amino acids. Germline CDR1 MGHRA, CDR2 YSYEKL. The CDR3 nucleotides are TGTGCCAGCAGCCAAGGTGTGCGGGAGAGGGACGAGCAGTACTTC. Its protein product is CASSQGVRERDEQYF.

V gene TRBV29-1 combines with J gene TRBJ2-1, with TRBD2 matching 7 bases. The V segment lost 7 bases and the J segment 6 bases; nucleotides outside the gene matches: 6. This CDR3 comprises 12 residues. The germline V gene has CDR1 SQVTM and CDR2 ANQGSEA. The CDR3 bases are TGCAGCGACTGGGACTATCCCAATGAGCAGTTCTTC. As protein: CSDWDYPNEQFF.

Here the CDR3 DNA reads TGTGCCAGCAGCTTTGTACAGGGAGGGGAGACCCAGTACTTC. This encodes CASSFVQGGETQYF. This rearrangement joins TRBV7-9 to TRBJ2-5; possible D gene TRBD2, 7 bases. This CDR3 region has 14 residues. Germline assignment: CDR1 SEHNR and CDR2 FQNEAQ (reference sequence). V lost 3 bases to trimming and J lost 5 bases, with 13 bases between them.

The CDR3 loop is CASSLERSYEQYF. The CDR3, as DNA: TGTGCCAGCAGCTTGGAAAGGTCCTACGAGCAGTACTTC. The chain is built from TRBV5-4 and TRBJ2-7; no clear D. V was pared by 0 bases and J by 1 base, with 5 bases between. CDR3 length: 13 amino acids. Germline lookup yields CDR1 SGHNT and CDR2 YYREEE (reference sequence).

This clone was detected once. V gene TRBV25-1 combines with J gene TRBJ2-7, with 10 bases aligning to TRBD2. J gave up 0 bases and V 4 bases, and 9 bases lay outside the gene matches. Germline CDR1 reads MGHDK; CDR2 reads SYGVNS. The CDR3 is 17 amino acids. CDR3 DNA sequence: TGTGCCAGCAGTGGATTCGGCCCTAGCGGGAGCTCCTACGAGCAGTACTTC. It is translated as CASSGFGPSGSSYEQYF.